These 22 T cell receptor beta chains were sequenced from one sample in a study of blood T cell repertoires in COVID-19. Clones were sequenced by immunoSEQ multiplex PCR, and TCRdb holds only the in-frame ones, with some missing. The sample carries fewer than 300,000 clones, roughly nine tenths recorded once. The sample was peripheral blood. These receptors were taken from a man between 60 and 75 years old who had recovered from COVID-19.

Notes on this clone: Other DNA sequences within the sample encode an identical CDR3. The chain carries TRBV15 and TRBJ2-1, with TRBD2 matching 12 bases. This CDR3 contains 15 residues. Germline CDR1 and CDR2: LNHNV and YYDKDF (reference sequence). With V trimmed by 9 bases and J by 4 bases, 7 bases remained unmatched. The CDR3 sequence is CATSGGTSGYNEQFF. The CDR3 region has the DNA TGTGCCACTAGCGGAGGGACTAGCGGGTACAATGAGCAGTTCTTC.

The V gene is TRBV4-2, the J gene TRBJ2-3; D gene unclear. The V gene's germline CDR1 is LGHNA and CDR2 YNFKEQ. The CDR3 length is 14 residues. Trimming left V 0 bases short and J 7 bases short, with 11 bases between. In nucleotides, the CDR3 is TGTGCCAGCAGCCAAGATACTTCCCCTAATACGCAGTATTTT. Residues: CASSQDTSPNTQYF.

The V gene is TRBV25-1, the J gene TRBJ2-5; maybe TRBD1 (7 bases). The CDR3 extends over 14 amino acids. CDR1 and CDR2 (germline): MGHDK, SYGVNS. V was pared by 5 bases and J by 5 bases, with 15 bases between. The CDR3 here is CASSRTGGTETQYF. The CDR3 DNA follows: TGTGCCAGCAGTCGGACAGGAGGGACGGAGACCCAGTACTTC.

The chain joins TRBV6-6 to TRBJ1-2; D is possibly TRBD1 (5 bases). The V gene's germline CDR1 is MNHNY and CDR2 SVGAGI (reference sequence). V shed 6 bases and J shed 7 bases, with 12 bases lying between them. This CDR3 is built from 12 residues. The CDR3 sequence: CASSQMGGGYTF. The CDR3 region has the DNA TGTGCCAGCAGCCAAATGGGGGGTGGCTACACCTTC.

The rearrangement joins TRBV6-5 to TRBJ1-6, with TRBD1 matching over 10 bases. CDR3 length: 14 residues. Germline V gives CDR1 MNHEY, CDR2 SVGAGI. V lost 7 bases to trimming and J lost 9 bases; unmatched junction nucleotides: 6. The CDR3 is CASTPDRGGSPLHF. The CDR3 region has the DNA TGTGCCAGCACGCCGGACAGGGGGGGTTCACCCCTCCACTTT.

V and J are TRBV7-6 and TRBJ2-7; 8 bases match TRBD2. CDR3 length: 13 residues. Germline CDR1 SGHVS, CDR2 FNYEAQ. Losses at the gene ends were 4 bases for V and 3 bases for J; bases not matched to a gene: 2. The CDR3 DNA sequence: TGTGCCAGCAGCTCCGGGAGGGGCTACGAGCAGTACTTC. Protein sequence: CASSSGRGYEQYF.

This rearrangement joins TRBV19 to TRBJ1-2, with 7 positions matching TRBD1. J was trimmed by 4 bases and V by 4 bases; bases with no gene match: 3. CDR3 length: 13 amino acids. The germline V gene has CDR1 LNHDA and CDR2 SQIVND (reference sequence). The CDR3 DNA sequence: TGTGCCAGTAGTAGGCAGGGGGTCTATGGCTACACCTTC. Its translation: CASSRQGVYGYTF.

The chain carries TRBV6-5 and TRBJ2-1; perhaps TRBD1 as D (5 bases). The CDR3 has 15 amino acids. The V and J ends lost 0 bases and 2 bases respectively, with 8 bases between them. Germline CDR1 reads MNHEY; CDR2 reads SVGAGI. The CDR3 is CASSYSAGPYNEQFF. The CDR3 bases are TGTGCCAGCAGTTACTCGGCAGGGCCCTACAATGAGCAGTTCTTC.

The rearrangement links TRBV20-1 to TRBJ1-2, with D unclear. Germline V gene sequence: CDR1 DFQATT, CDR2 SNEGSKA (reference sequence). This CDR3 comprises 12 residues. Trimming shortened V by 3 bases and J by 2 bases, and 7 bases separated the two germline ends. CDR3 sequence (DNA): TGCAGTGCTAGTGCGGTAAACTATGGCTACACCTTC. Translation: CSASAVNYGYTF.

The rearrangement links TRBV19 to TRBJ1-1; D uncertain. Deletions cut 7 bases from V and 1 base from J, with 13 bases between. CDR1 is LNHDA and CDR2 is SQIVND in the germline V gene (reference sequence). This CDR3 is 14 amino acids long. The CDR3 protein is CASTVGDRNTEAFF. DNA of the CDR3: TGTGCCAGTACGGTGGGCGACCGGAACACTGAAGCTTTCTTT.

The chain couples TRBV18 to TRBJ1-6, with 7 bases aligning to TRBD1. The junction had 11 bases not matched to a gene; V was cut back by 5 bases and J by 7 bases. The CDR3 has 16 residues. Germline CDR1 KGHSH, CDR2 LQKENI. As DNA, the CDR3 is TGTGCCAGCTCAGACAATCCGGGACAGTTCAATTCACCCCTCCACTTT. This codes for CASSDNPGQFNSPLHF. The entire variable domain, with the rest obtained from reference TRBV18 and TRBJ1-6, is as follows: NAGVMQNPRHLVRRRGQEARLRCSPMKGHSHVYWYRQLPEEGLKFMVYLQKENIIDESGMPKERFSAEFPKEGPSILRIQQVVRGDSAAYFCASSDNPGQFNSPLHFGNGTRLTVT.

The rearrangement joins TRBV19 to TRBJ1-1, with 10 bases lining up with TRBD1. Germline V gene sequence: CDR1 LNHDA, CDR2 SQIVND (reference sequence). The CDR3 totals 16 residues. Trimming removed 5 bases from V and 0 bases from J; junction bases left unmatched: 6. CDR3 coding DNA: TGTGCCAGTAGTGTGGGACAGGGGATATTGAACACTGAAGCTTTCTTT. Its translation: CASSVGQGILNTEAFF.

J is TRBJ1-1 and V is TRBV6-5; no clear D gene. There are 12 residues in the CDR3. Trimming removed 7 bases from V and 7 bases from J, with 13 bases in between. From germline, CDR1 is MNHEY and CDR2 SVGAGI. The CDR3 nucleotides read TGTGCCAGCACTATAAGCGTGAGTGAAGCTTTCTTT. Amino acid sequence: CASTISVSEAFF.

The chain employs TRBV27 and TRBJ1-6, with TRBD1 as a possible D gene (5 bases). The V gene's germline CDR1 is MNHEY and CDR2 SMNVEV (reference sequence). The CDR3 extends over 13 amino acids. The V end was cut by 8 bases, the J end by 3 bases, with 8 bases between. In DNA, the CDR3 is TGTGCCAGCGGGGGGGTCTATAATTCACCCCTCCACTTT. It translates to CASGGVYNSPLHF.

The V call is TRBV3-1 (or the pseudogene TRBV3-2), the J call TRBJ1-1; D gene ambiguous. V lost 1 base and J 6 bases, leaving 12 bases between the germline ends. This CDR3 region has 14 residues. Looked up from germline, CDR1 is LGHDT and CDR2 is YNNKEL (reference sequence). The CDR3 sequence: CASSQGSGWSEAFF. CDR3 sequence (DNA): TGTGCCAGCAGCCAAGGTTCGGGATGGTCTGAAGCTTTCTTT.

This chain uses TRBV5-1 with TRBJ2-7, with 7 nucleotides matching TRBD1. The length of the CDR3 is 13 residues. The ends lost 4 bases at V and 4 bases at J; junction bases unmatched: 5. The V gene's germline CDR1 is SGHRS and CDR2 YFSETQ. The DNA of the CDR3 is TGCGCCAGCAGCATCGGGACAGTATACGAGCAGTACTTC. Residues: CASSIGTVYEQYF.

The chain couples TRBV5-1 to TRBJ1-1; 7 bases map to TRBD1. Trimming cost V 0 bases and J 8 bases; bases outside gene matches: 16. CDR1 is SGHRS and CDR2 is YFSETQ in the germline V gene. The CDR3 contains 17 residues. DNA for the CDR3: TGCGCCAGCAGCTTGGGTCTTGGACAGGACCAATCGAAGGAAGCTTTCTTT. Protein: CASSLGLGQDQSKEAFF.

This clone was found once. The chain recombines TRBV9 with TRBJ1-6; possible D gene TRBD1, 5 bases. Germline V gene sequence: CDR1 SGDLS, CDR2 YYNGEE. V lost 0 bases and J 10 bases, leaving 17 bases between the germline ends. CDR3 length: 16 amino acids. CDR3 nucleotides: TGTGCCAGCAGCGTAGGGCAGGGAGGATCTCGATCACCCCTCCACTTT. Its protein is CASSVGQGGSRSPLHF.

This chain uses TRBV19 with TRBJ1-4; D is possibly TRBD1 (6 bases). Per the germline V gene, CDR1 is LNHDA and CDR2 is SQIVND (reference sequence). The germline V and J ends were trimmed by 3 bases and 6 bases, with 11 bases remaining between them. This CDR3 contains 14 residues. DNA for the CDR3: TGTGCCAGTAGTATGCGGACAGCTCATGAAAAACTGTTTTTT. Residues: CASSMRTAHEKLFF.

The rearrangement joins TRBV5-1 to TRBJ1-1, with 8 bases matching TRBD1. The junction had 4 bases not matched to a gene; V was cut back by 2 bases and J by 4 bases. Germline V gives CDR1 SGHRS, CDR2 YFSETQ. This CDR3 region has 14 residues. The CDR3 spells CASSFTGTGTEAFF. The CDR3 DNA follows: TGCGCCAGCAGCTTTACAGGGACAGGCACTGAAGCTTTCTTT.

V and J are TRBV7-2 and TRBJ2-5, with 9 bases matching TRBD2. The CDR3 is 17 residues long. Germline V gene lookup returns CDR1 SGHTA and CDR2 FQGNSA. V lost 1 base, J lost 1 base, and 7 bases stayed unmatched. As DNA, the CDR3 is TGTGCCAGCAGCTTAGGCCCAGCGGGGGGTTCCCAAGAGACCCAGTACTTC. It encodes CASSLGPAGGSQETQYF. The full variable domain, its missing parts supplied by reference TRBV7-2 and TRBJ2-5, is GAGVSQSPSNKVTEKGKDVELRCDPISGHTALYWYRQSLGQGLEFLIYFQGNSAPDKSGLPSDRFSAERTGGSVSTLTIQRTQQEDSAVYLCASSLGPAGGSQETQYFGPGTRLLVL.

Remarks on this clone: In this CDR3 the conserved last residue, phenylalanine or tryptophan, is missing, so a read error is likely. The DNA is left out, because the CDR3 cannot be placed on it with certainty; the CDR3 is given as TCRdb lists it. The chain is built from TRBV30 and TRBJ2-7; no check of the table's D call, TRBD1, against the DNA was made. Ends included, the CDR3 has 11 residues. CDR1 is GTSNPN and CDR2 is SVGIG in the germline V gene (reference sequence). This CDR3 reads CAWSGAGVPLY.